This T cell receptor beta chain was observed in a study of cytomegalovirus exposure and HLA in healthy donors. This CDR3 spans 15 amino acids. In germline, CDR1 is MGHRA, CDR2 YSYEKL. Trimming removed 0 bases at V and 11 bases at J, with 14 bases between. Primers included in the PCR were 60 Vbeta and 13 Jbeta primers. The assay was immunoSEQ multiplex PCR, and TCRdb's table has in-frame clones only and misses some. The sample has around 75,000 clones. As for this clone: No antigen is known for it.

Whole-study results and caveats: In most subjects, TCR beta sequences reportedly gave accurate predictions of HLA-A and HLA-B alleles. With further analysis later on, most CMV-associated TCR beta chains appeared HLA-restricted. Across HLA loci, a later analysis found differing TCR association rates, with DRB1 most and HLA-C fewest. It was assumed in the presence/absence analyses that sequencing depth was roughly uniform across donors.

This sequence joins TRBV4-1 and TRBJ1-6, with unresolved D. This clonotype originated in a middle-aged man in good health and CMV-seropositive. Material: PBMCs. CDR3 sequence (DNA): TGCGCCAGCAGCCAAGAGGTGGATCTCGGGGCACCCCTCCACTTT. Translation gives CASSQEVDLGAPLHF.